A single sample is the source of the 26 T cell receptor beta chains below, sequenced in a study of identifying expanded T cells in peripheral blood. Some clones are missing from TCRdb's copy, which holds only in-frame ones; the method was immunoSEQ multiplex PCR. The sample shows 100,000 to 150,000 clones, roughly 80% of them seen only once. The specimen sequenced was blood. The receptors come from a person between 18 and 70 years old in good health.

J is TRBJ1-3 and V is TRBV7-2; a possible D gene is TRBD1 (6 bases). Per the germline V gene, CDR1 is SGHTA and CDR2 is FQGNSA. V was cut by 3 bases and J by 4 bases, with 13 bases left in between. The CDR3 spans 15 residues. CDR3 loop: CASSFRQAGGNTIYF. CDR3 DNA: TGTGCCAGCAGCTTTAGACAGGCGGGGGGAAACACCATATATTTT.

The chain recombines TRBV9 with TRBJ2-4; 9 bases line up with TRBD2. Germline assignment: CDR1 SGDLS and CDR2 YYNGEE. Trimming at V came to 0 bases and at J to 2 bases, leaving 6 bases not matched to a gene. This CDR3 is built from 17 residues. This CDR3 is CASSVEGSGGSKNIQYF. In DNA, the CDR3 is TGTGCCAGCAGCGTAGAAGGTAGCGGGGGATCCAAAAACATTCAGTACTTC.

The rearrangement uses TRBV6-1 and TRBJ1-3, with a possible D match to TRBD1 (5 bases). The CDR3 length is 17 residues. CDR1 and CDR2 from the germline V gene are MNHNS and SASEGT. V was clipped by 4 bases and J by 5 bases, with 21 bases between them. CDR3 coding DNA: TGTGCCAGCAGTGCCTTACGGTGGGGGGTAGTTCGAAACACCATATATTTT. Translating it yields CASSALRWGVVRNTIYF.

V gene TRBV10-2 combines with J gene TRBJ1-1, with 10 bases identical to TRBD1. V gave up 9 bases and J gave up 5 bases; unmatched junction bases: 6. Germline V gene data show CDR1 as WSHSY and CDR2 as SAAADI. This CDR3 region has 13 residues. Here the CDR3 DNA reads TGCGCCAGTGGGACAGGGGATCTGACTGAAGCTTTCTTT. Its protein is CASGTGDLTEAFF.

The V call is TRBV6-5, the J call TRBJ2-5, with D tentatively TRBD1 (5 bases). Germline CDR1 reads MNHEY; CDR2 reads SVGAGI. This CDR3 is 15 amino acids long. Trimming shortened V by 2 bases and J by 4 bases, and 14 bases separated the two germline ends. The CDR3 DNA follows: TGTGCCAGCAGTTACCGTGCAGGGAAGGGAGAGACCCAGTACTTC. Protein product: CASSYRAGKGETQYF.

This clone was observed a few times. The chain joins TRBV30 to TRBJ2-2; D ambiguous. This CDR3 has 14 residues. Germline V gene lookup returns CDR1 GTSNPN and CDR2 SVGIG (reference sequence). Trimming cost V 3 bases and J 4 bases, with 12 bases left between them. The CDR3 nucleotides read TGTGCCTGGAGAGACCCGAAGGTCACCGGGGAGCTGTTTTTT. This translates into CAWRDPKVTGELFF.

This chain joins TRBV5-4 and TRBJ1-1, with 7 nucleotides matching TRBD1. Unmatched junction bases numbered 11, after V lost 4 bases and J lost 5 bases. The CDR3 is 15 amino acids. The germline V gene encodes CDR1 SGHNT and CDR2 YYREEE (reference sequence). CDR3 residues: CASSPTTGKGTEAFF. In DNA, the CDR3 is TGTGCCAGCAGCCCCACGACAGGGAAGGGGACTGAAGCTTTCTTT.

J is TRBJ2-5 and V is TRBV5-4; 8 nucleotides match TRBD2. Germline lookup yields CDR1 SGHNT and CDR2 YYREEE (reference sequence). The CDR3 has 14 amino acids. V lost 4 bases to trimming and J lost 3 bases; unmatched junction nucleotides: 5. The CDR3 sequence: CASSREAGEETQYF. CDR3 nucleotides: TGTGCCAGCAGCCGTGAAGCGGGGGAAGAGACCCAGTACTTC.

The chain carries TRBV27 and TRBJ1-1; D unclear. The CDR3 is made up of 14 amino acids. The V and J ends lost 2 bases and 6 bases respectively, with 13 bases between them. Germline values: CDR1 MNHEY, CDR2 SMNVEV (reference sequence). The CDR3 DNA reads TGTGCCAGCAGTTTAATTGGATTGGACTCTGAAGCTTTCTTT. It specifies CASSLIGLDSEAFF.

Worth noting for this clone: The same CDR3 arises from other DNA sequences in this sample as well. In DNA form, the CDR3 reads TGTGCCAGCAGCTTAGGTCAGGGGAACACTGAAGCTTTCTTT. This encodes CASSLGQGNTEAFF. The chain employs TRBV7-9 and TRBJ1-1, with D possibly being TRBD1 (5 bases). The V and J ends lost 1 base and 1 base respectively, with 7 bases between them. Germline V CDR1 and CDR2: SEHNR, FQNEAQ (reference sequence). The CDR3 runs 14 residues.

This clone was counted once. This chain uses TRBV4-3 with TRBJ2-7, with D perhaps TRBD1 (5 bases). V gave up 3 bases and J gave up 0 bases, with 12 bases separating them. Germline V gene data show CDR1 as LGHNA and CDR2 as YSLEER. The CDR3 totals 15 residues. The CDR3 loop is CASSHGTTVSYEQYF. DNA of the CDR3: TGCGCCAGCAGCCACGGCACGACAGTCTCCTACGAGCAGTACTTC.

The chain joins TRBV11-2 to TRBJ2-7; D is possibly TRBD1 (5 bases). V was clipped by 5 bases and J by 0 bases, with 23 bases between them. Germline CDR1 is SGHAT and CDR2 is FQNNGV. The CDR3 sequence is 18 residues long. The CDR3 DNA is TGTGCCAGCAGCCATACAATTTATGGGGCGCCTAGCTCCTACGAGCAGTACTTC. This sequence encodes CASSHTIYGAPSSYEQYF.

CDR3: CASSVEVEYGYTF. The CDR3, as DNA: TGTGCCAGCAGCGTAGAAGTAGAATATGGCTACACCTTC. This chain joins TRBV9 and TRBJ1-2; D is unclear. Germline lookup yields CDR1 SGDLS and CDR2 YYNGEE. V lost 0 bases and J lost 5, with 8 bases in between. The CDR3 sequence is 13 residues long.

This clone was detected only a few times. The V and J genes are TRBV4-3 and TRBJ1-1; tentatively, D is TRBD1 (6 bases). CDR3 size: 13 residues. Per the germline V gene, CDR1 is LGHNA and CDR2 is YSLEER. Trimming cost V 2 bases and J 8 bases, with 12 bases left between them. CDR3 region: CASSQREDREAFF. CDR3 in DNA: TGCGCCAGCAGCCAAAGAGAGGACAGAGAAGCTTTCTTT.

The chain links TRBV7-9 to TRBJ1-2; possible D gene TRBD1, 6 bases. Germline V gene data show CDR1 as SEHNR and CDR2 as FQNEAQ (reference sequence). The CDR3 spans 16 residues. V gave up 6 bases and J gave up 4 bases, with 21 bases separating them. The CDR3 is CASSPLVGAPLYGYTF. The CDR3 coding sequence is TGTGCCAGCAGTCCATTAGTGGGGGCCCCCCTCTATGGCTACACCTTC.

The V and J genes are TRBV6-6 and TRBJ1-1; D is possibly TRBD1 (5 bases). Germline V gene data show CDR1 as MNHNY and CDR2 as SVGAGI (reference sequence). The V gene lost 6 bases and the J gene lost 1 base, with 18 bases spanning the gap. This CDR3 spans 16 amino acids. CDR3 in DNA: TGTGCCAGCAGGAAAGACGGGGCCCGGGGGAACACTGAAGCTTTCTTT. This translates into CASRKDGARGNTEAFF.

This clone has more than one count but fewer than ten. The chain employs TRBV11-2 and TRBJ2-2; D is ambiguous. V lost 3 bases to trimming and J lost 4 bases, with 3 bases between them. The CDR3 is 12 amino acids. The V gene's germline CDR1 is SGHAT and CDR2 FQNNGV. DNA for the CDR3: TGTGCCAGCAGCTTTAGCACCGGGGAGCTGTTTTTT. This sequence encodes CASSFSTGELFF.

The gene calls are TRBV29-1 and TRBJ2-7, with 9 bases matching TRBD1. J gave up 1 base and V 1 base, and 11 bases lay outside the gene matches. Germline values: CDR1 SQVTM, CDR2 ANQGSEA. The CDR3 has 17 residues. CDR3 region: CSVEVELGQGKSYEQYF. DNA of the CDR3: TGCAGCGTTGAAGTCGAACTCGGACAGGGGAAATCCTACGAGCAGTACTTC.

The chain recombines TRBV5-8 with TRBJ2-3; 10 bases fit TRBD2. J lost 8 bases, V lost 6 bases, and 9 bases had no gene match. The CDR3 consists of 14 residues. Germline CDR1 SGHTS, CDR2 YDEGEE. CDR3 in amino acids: CASKIAGGPVTQYF. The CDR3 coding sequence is TGTGCCAGCAAAATAGCGGGGGGTCCAGTTACGCAGTATTTT.

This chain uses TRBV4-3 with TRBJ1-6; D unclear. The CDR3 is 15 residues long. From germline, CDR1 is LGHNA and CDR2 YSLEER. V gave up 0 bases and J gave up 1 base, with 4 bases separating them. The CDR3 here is CASSQDASYNSPLHF. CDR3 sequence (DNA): TGCGCCAGCAGCCAAGACGCGTCCTATAATTCACCCCTCCACTTT.

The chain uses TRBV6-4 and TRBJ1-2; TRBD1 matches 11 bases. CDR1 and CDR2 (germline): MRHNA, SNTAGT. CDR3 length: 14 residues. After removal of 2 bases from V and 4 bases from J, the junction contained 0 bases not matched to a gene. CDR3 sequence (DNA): TGTGCCAGCAGTGACGGGACAGGGGGCTATGGCTACACCTTC. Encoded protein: CASSDGTGGYGYTF.

CDR3 protein: CASSTGKTAGANVLTF. The CDR3 coding sequence is TGTGCCAGCAGTACAGGAAAGACAGCTGGGGCCAACGTCCTGACTTTC. The chain couples TRBV25-1 to TRBJ2-6, with a weak D call TRBD1 (5 bases). V gave up 5 bases and J gave up 2 bases, with 13 bases separating them. This CDR3 spans 16 amino acids. From germline, CDR1 is MGHDK and CDR2 SYGVNS.

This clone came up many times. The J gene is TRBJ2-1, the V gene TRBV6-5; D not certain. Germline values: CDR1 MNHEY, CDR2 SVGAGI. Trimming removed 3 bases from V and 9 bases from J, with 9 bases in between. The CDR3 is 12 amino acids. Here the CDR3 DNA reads TGTGCCAGCAGTTATGTGGGGATTGAGCAGTTCTTC. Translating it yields CASSYVGIEQFF.

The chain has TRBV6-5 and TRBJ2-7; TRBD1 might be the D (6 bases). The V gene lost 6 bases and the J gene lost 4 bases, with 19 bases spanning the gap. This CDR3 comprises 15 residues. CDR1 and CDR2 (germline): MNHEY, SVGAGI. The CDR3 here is CASSPLPGTNYEQYF. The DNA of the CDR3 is TGTGCCAGCAGCCCCCTCCCCGGGACAAATTACGAGCAGTACTTC.

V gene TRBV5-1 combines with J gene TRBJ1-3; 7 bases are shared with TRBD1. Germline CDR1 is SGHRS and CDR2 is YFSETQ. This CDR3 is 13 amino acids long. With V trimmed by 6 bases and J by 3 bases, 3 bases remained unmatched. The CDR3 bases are TGCGCCAGCACCCCAGGGGGTGGAAACACCATATATTTT. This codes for CASTPGGGNTIYF.

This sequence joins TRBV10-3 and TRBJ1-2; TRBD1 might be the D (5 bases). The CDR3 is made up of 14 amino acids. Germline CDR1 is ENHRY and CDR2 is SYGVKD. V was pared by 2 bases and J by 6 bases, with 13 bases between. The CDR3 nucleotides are TGTGCCATCAGTGAGGCGGGGCAGGGTAATGGCTACACCTTC. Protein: CAISEAGQGNGYTF.